What follows are 20 T cell receptor beta chains derived from one specimen sequenced in a study of cytomegalovirus exposure and HLA in healthy donors. Primers included in the PCR were 60 Vbeta and 13 Jbeta primers. The assay was immunoSEQ multiplex PCR, and TCRdb's table has in-frame clones only and misses some. Among about 140,000 clones listed, about 80% were seen once. Sequencing used PBMCs. Receptors were obtained from a man aged 25-45 years in good health and CMV-seropositive.

The chain is built from TRBV28 and TRBJ2-5, with 12 nucleotides matching TRBD1. The CDR3 contains 16 residues. V lost 3 bases, J lost 4 bases, and 6 bases stayed unmatched. CDR1 is MDHEN, CDR2 SYDVKM, per germline. Here the CDR3 DNA reads TGTGCCAGCAGTTTGGGGGGACAGGGGGCGCGAGAGACCCAGTACTTC. It codes for CASSLGGQGARETQYF. Full variable domain (missing parts from reference TRBV28 and TRBJ2-5): DVKVTQSSRYLVKRTGEKVFLECVQDMDHENMFWYRQDPGLGLRLIYFSYDVKMKEKGDIPEGYSVSREKKERFSLILESASTNQTSMYLCASSLGGQGARETQYFGPGTRLLVL.

The chain joins TRBV7-2 to TRBJ1-1; possibly TRBD1 for D (6 bases). The CDR3 contains 16 residues. Germline CDR1 and CDR2: SGHTA and FQGNSA. Trimming pared 5 bases from V and 3 bases from J, leaving 19 bases between. The DNA of the CDR3 is TGTGCCAGCAGCCCCGGGGGGGGGACACATTACACTGAAGCTTTCTTT. It is translated as CASSPGGGTHYTEAFF.

The chain employs TRBV20-1 and TRBJ1-2; the D gene is possibly TRBD1 (5 bases). Germline loops: CDR1 DFQATT, CDR2 SNEGSKA (reference sequence). CDR3 size: 11 residues. Deletions cut 2 bases from V and 6 bases from J, with 7 bases between. The DNA for the CDR3 is TGCAGTGCTAGAAAAGGGGATGGCTACACCTTC. Translating it yields CSARKGDGYTF.

This rearrangement joins TRBV30 to TRBJ1-1; 10 bases are a match to TRBD1. The germline V gene encodes CDR1 GTSNPN and CDR2 SVGIG (reference sequence). The CDR3 extends over 14 amino acids. The ends lost 2 bases at V and 4 bases at J; junction bases unmatched: 4. CDR3 nucleotide sequence: TGTGCCTGGAGTCCGGACAGGGGGGGCACTGAAGCTTTCTTT. It translates to CAWSPDRGGTEAFF.

The V gene is TRBV18, the J gene TRBJ2-7; 10 bases map to TRBD1. The CDR3 length is 14 residues. Losses at the gene ends were 3 bases for V and 2 bases for J; bases not matched to a gene: 1. The germline V gene encodes CDR1 KGHSH and CDR2 LQKENI. The CDR3 bases are TGTGCCAGCTCACCGGGACAGGGGCCCTACGAGCAGTACTTC. Translated: CASSPGQGPYEQYF.

V is TRBV10-3 and J is TRBJ2-3, with 8 nucleotides matching TRBD2. J gave up 6 bases and V 0 bases, and 8 bases lay outside the gene matches. Germline V CDR1 and CDR2: ENHRY, SYGVKD. This CDR3 is 16 amino acids long. CDR3 region: CAISESAGGPRDTQYF. DNA of the CDR3: TGTGCCATCAGTGAGTCGGCGGGAGGACCGAGGGATACGCAGTATTTT.

The chain combines TRBV28 with TRBJ2-7; tentative D call: TRBD1 (5 bases). CDR1 MDHEN and CDR2 SYDVKM come from the germline V gene. The germline V and J ends were trimmed by 8 bases and 3 bases, with 8 bases remaining between them. The CDR3 runs 11 residues. Here the CDR3 DNA reads TGTGCCAGCCAGGGTGTCTACGAGCAGTACTTC. Its protein is CASQGVYEQYF. Full variable domain (missing parts from reference TRBV28 and TRBJ2-7): DVKVTQSSRYLVKRTGEKVFLECVQDMDHENMFWYRQDPGLGLRLIYFSYDVKMKEKGDIPEGYSVSREKKERFSLILESASTNQTSMYLCASQGVYEQYFGPGTRLTVT.

The rearrangement links TRBV2 to TRBJ2-1, with a possible D match to TRBD1 (6 bases). CDR1 and CDR2 from the germline V gene are SNHLY and FYNNEI. The CDR3 covers 15 residues. V lost 6 bases to trimming and J lost 9 bases, with 21 bases between them. CDR3 amino acids: CASSLDRSGKSEQFF. CDR3 sequence (DNA): TGTGCCAGCAGCCTAGACAGGAGTGGAAAAAGTGAGCAGTTCTTC.

V gene TRBV6-6 combines with J gene TRBJ1-1; 7 bases fit TRBD1. The trim removed 5 bases at V and 7 bases at J, leaving 4 bases unmatched. The germline V gene has CDR1 MNHNY and CDR2 SVGAGI (reference sequence). CDR3 length: 12 amino acids. The CDR3: CASSHQGDEAFF. The CDR3 DNA follows: TGTGCCAGCAGTCATCAGGGGGATGAAGCTTTCTTT.

The gene calls are TRBV27 and TRBJ1-2; 8 nucleotides line up with TRBD1. The V gene's germline CDR1 is MNHEY and CDR2 SMNVEV (reference sequence). The CDR3 totals 13 residues. With V trimmed by 4 bases and J by 8 bases, 6 bases remained unmatched. The CDR3, as DNA: TGTGCCAGCAGTTCGGACAGGGCTCAGGGCTACACCTTC. It specifies CASSSDRAQGYTF.

This clone showed up just a few times. This chain links TRBV7-3 with TRBJ2-7, with a tentative D call TRBD1 (6 bases). The V gene lost 0 bases and the J gene lost 2 bases, with 11 bases spanning the gap. This CDR3 is built from 15 residues. Germline V gene data show CDR1 as SGHTA and CDR2 as FQGTGA. CDR3 amino acids: CASSLTSGDPYEQYF. The CDR3 DNA reads TGTGCCAGCAGCTTAACGTCAGGGGATCCCTACGAGCAGTACTTC. The entire variable domain, with the rest obtained from reference TRBV7-3 and TRBJ2-7, is as follows: GAGVSQTPSNKVTEKGKYVELRCDPISGHTALYWYRQSLGQGPEFLIYFQGTGAADDSGLPNDRFFAVRPEGSVSTLKIQRTERGDSAVYLCASSLTSGDPYEQYFGPGTRLTVT.

The V and J genes are TRBV7-9 and TRBJ1-2, with D possibly being TRBD1 (6 bases). In germline, CDR1 is SEHNR, CDR2 FQNEAQ (reference sequence). The CDR3 is 13 residues long. Deletions cut 0 bases from V and 6 bases from J, with 8 bases between. In nucleotides, the CDR3 is TGTGCCAGCAGCTTAGCGTACAGGGATGGCTACACCTTC. Its translation: CASSLAYRDGYTF.

The gene calls are TRBV29-1 and TRBJ2-3, with TRBD2 matching 7 bases. Losses at the gene ends were 4 bases for V and 3 bases for J; bases not matched to a gene: 4. The CDR3 is 13 amino acids. Germline-derived CDR1 and CDR2 are SQVTM and ANQGSEA. The CDR3 spells CSVARERTDTQYF. CDR3 nucleotides: TGCAGCGTTGCGCGGGAGCGGACAGATACGCAGTATTTT.

The chain combines TRBV15 with TRBJ1-4, with a possible D match to TRBD1 (6 bases). The CDR3 length is 16 residues. Germline-derived CDR1 and CDR2 are LNHNV and YYDKDF (reference sequence). Trimming took 0 bases from V and 7 from J, leaving 15 bases between them. The chain's CDR3 is CATSRDPMLDSEKLFF. CDR3 DNA: TGTGCCACCAGCAGAGATCCTATGCTGGACAGTGAAAAACTGTTTTTT.

This clone was seen more than once but under ten times. The rearrangement links TRBV29-1 to TRBJ2-5, with 7 bases lining up with TRBD2. The CDR3 is 14 residues long. Germline V gene lookup returns CDR1 SQVTM and CDR2 ANQGSEA. Trimming cost V 5 bases and J 4 bases; bases outside gene matches: 10. The DNA for the CDR3 is TGCAGCGTTTCCCTCGGGGGAGGGCCAGAGACCCAGTACTTC. It translates to CSVSLGGGPETQYF.

The chain links TRBV29-1 to TRBJ1-5; a weak D match, TRBD1 (5 bases). The V end lost 7 bases, the J end lost 2 bases, and 18 bases lay between the germline ends. The germline V gene has CDR1 SQVTM and CDR2 ANQGSEA. The CDR3 is 15 amino acids. CDR3 sequence reads: CSDRGELRGNQPQHF. CDR3 DNA: TGCAGCGACCGGGGGGAATTAAGGGGCAATCAGCCCCAGCATTTT.

The chain joins TRBV7-6 to TRBJ2-7, with 7 nucleotides matching TRBD2. V shed 5 bases, J shed 2 bases, and the junction held 15 bases outside the gene matches. CDR3 size: 17 residues. CDR1 and CDR2 from the germline V gene are SGHVS and FNYEAQ. CDR3 nucleotide sequence: TGTGCCAGCAGCCACCACCTAGCGGTGGGGGGACCCTACGAGCAGTACTTC. Translating gives CASSHHLAVGGPYEQYF.

The chain carries TRBV28 and TRBJ2-5; a possible D gene is TRBD1 (7 bases). The CDR3 has 15 amino acids. The germline V and J ends were trimmed by 2 bases and 4 bases, with 14 bases remaining between them. Germline V gene sequence: CDR1 MDHEN, CDR2 SYDVKM. CDR3 region: CASSLGRGVRETQYF. In nucleotides, the CDR3 is TGTGCCAGCAGTTTAGGCAGGGGGGTCCGAGAGACCCAGTACTTC.

This clone was seen once. V is TRBV9 and J is TRBJ1-1; D perhaps matches TRBD1 (6 bases). The CDR3 spans 15 residues. Trimming left V 0 bases short and J 5 bases short, with 14 bases between. Germline V CDR1 and CDR2: SGDLS, YYNGEE. The CDR3 region is CASSVVGTGLTEAFF. The CDR3, as DNA: TGTGCCAGCAGCGTAGTTGGCACAGGGTTAACTGAAGCTTTCTTT.

J is TRBJ2-1 and V is TRBV7-9, with D maybe TRBD2 (6 bases). V shed 1 base and J shed 4 bases, with 8 bases lying between them. Germline V lookup: CDR1 SEHNR, CDR2 FQNEAQ (reference sequence). This CDR3 has 14 amino acids. In nucleotides, the CDR3 is TGTGCCAGCAGCTTAGAACGGGGGTACAATGAGCAGTTCTTC. Translation gives CASSLERGYNEQFF. The full variable domain, completed using reference TRBV7-9 and TRBJ2-1, is DTGVSQNPRHKITKRGQNVTFRCDPISEHNRLYWYRQTLGQGPEFLTYFQNEAQLEKSRLLSDRFSAERPKGSFSTLEIQRTEQGDSAMYLCASSLERGYNEQFFGPGTRLTVL.